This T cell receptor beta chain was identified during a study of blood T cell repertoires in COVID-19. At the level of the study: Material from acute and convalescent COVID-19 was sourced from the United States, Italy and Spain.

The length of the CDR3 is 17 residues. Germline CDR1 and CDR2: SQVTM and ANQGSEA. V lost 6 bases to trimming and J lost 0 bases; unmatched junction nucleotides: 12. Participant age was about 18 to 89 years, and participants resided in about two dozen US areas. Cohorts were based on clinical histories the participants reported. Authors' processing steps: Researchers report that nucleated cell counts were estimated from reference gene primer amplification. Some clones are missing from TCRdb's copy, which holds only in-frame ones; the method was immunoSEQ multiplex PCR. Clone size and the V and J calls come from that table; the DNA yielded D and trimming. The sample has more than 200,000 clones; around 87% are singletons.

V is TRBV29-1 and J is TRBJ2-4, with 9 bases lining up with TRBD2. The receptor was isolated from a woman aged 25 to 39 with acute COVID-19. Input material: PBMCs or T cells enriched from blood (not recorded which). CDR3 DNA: TGCAGCGTCGCGGGGGGGGCAGGATTATTAGCCAAAAACATTCAGTACTTC. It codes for CSVAGGAGLLAKNIQYF.